This entry lists 5 T cell receptor beta chains sequenced from one sample in a study of graft-versus-host responses after intestinal transplantation. Method: immunoSEQ multiplex PCR; TCRdb's copy keeps in-frame clones and lacks some. The sample includes 50,000 to 60,000 clones, 80% to 95% seen only once; the top ten take almost 2.5%. These receptors have no known antigen. Sequencing was performed on unstimulated CD4+ T cells sorted from spleen or lymph node cells, taken before transplant. The receptors come from a human donor who was the organ donor for an intestinal transplant.

The chain links TRBV6-5 to TRBJ1-1; D remains unclear. V was trimmed by 0 bases and J by 0 bases, leaving 8 bases between them. CDR1 and CDR2 (germline): MNHEY, SVGAGI. The CDR3 extends over 15 amino acids. CDR3 sequence reads: CASSYSTDMNTEAFF. Written as DNA, the CDR3 is TGTGCCAGCAGTTACTCCACAGACATGAACACTGAAGCTTTCTTT.

J is TRBJ2-7 and V is TRBV5-1; 8 bases agree with TRBD2. CDR3 length: 16 amino acids. Trimming removed 0 bases from V and 0 bases from J; junction bases left unmatched: 5. In germline, CDR1 is SGHRS, CDR2 YFSETQ. Here the CDR3 reads CASSLGLAFSSYEQYF. In nucleotides, the CDR3 is TGCGCCAGCAGCTTGGGACTAGCGTTTAGCTCCTACGAGCAGTACTTC. Drawing the rest from reference TRBV5-1 and TRBJ2-7, the complete variable domain is KAGVTQTPRYLIKTRGQQVTLSCSPISGHRSVSWYQQTPGQGLQFLFEYFSETQRNKGNFPGRFSGRQFSNSRSEMNVSTLELGDSALYLCASSLGLAFSSYEQYFGPGTRLTVT.

This sequence joins TRBV27 and TRBJ2-5; 7 nucleotides match TRBD1. This CDR3 has 15 residues. V trimming: 5 bases; J trimming: 0 bases; junction bases outside the gene matches: 6. Germline-derived CDR1 and CDR2 are MNHEY and SMNVEV (reference sequence). The CDR3 DNA sequence: TGTGCCAGCAGTACCCGCAGGGGGTACCAAGAGACCCAGTACTTC. Its translation: CASSTRRGYQETQYF.

The chain has TRBV4-3 and TRBJ2-3; D not resolved. Per germline, CDR1 LGHNA and CDR2 YSLEER. The CDR3 has 14 amino acids. V was cut by 1 base and J by 3 bases, with 8 bases left in between. In nucleotides, the CDR3 is TGCGCCAGCAGCCAAGTCAGCGCGACAGATACGCAGTATTTT. Protein sequence: CASSQVSATDTQYF.

As regards this clone: Germline is not matched at one junction end, which may reflect a read error. The sample has other DNA sequences that encode this CDR3 too. This chain joins TRBV5-1 and TRBJ2-3, with TRBD2 identical over 10 bases. Germline V gene lookup returns CDR1 SGHRS and CDR2 YFSETQ. This CDR3 has 16 residues. Here the CDR3 reads CASSLEPSGSTDTQYF. The DNA of the CDR3 is TGCGCCAGCAGCTTGGAGCCTAGCGGGAGCACAGATACACAGTATTTT.